One TCR beta chain is described in this entry. This specimen belongs to a study of T cells expressing NK-cell markers. This CDR3 contains 15 residues. From germline, CDR1 is MGHDK and CDR2 SYGVNS. TCRdb re-called the 5' RACE reads and gives one entry per CDR3 protein, without DNA. Its table records about 540,000 distinct CDR3 sequences. This TCR derives from a man in his late teens or twenties in good health. Sequences were obtained from blood T cells: a sorted CD56 or NKG2C T cell subset, CD4+ or CD8+ T cells, or bulk PBMC T cells (not recorded which). The chain is built from TRBV25-1 and TRBJ2-3; absent DNA, TCRdb's TRBD2 call cannot be checked. The CDR3 region is CASSRVSGRGDTQYF.